This T cell receptor beta chain was captured by sequencing in a study of vaccination and CD4 T cells after COVID-19. Whole-study findings and limits: It was found that, in convalescent patients, 304 of 307 vaccine-specific clones were spike mono-reactive.

Points on this clonotype: Antigen unknown.

Cultured CD4+ T-cell DNA underwent Oncomine TCR Beta short-read sequencing. Genomic DNA was drawn out of CD4+ T cells grown in culture. One entry per CDR3 protein, called by TCRdb with MiXCR from the PCR reads. The sample records roughly 21,000 distinct CDR3 sequences, less than 80% being singletons. Treatment specified: 10-day PBMC culture with coronavirus spike peptide pools or control peptides (ViraFEST assay). The CDR3 consists of 11 residues. Germline loops: CDR1 SQVTM, CDR2 ANQGSEA. V lost 4 bases, J lost 10 bases, and 5 bases stayed unmatched. The sequence was collected from a human donor who received a COVID-19 vaccine. The rearrangement joins TRBV29-1 to TRBJ1-1, with 8 bases lining up with TRBD1. The source was CD4+ T cells from blood, cultured in vitro, collected before SARS-CoV-2 vaccination. In DNA, the CDR3 is TGCAGCGTTGGCGGACAGGGCAGAGCTTTCTTT. Translating gives CSVGGQGRAFF. Full variable domain (missing parts from reference TRBV29-1 and TRBJ1-1): SAVISQKPSRDICQRGTSLTIQCQVDSQVTMMFWYRQQPGQSLTLIATANQGSEATYESGFVIDKFPISRPNLTFSTLTVSNMSPEDSSIYLCSVGGQGRAFFGQGTRLTVV.